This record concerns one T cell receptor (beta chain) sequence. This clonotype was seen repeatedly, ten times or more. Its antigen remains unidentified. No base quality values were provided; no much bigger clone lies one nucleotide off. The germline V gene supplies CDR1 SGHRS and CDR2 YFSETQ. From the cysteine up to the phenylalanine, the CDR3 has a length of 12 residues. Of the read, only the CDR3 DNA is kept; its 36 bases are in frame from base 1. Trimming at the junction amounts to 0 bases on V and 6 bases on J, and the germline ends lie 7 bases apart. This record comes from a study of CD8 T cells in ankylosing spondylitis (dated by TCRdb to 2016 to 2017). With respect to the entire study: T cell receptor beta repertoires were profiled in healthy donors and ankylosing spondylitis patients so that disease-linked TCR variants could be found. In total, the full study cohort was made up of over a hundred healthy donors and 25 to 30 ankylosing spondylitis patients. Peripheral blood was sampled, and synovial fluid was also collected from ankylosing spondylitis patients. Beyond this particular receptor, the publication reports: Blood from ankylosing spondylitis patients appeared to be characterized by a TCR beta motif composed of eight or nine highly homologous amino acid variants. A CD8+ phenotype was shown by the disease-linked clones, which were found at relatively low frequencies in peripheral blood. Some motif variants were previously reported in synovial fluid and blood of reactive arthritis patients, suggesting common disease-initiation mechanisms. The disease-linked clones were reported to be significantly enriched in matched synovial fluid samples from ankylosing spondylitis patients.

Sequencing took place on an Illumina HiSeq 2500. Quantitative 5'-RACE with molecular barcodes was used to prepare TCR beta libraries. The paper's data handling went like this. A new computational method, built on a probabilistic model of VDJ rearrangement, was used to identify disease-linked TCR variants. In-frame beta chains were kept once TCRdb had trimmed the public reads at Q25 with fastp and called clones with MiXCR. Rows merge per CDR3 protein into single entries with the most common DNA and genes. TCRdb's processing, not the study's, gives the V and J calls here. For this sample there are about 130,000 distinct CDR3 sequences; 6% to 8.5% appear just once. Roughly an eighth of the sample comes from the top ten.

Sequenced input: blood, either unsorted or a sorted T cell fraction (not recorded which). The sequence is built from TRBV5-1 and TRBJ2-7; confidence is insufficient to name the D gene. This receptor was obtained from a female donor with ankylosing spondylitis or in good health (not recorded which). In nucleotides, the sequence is TGCGCCAGCAGCTTGGACGTCGGCGAGCAGTACTTC. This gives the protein CASSLDVGEQYF.